These 25 T cell receptor beta chains originate from one sample sequenced in a study of blood T cell repertoires in COVID-19. Sequencing was performed with immunoSEQ multiplex PCR; in TCRdb, only in-frame clones are kept and a portion is missing. The sample lists 80,000 to 100,000 clones; approximately 81% were seen once. Sequencing was done on a sample of peripheral blood. The receptors originated from a man between 60 and 70 years old with acute or convalescent COVID-19.

This chain connects TRBV5-1 to TRBJ1-1, with D tentatively TRBD1 (5 bases). Trimming shortened V by 0 bases and J by 5 bases, and 11 bases separated the two germline ends. The CDR3 is made up of 14 amino acids. Per the germline V gene, CDR1 is SGHRS and CDR2 is YFSETQ. This CDR3 reads CASSLEYKGTEAFF. CDR3 coding DNA: TGCGCCAGCAGCTTGGAATATAAGGGGACTGAAGCTTTCTTT.

The V gene is TRBV6-2 or TRBV6-3, the J gene TRBJ2-1, with 9 bases that match TRBD2. Germline V gene lookup returns CDR1 MNHEY and CDR2 SVGEGT. Trimming took 2 bases from V and 7 from J; bases not matched to a gene: 18. The CDR3 is 19 amino acids. The CDR3 loop is CASSYPFNLAGERLNEQFF. The CDR3 region has the DNA TGTGCCAGCAGTTACCCCTTCAACTTAGCGGGGGAGCGATTGAATGAGCAGTTCTTC.

The gene calls are TRBV6-2 or TRBV6-3 and TRBJ1-5; no reliable D call. The CDR3 has 16 residues. Germline V CDR1 and CDR2: MNHEY, SVGEGT. V gave up 6 bases and J gave up 2 bases, with 17 bases separating them. The CDR3 here is CASSPPAWRGNQPQHF. Written as DNA, the CDR3 is TGTGCCAGCAGCCCTCCGGCGTGGAGGGGCAATCAGCCCCAGCATTTT.

V usage is TRBV27 and J usage is TRBJ2-5; 10 positions agree with TRBD2. Trimming cost V 4 bases and J 5 bases; bases outside gene matches: 13. CDR1 and CDR2 (germline): MNHEY, SMNVEV (reference sequence). This CDR3 has 17 amino acids. This chain's CDR3 is CASSSSMVAGGMETQYF. CDR3 sequence (DNA): TGTGCCAGCAGTTCATCTATGGTAGCGGGAGGTATGGAGACCCAGTACTTC.

The genes are TRBV7-2 and TRBJ2-3; 9 nucleotides agree with TRBD2. This CDR3 contains 17 residues. The V and J ends lost 5 bases and 5 bases, in that order; junction bases with no gene match: 14. Germline CDR1 is SGHTA and CDR2 is FQGNSA. The CDR3 sequence: CASSPLRGGGARDTQYF. The CDR3 DNA reads as TGTGCCAGCAGCCCCCTTCGGGGCGGGGGGGCCCGAGATACGCAGTATTTT.

This clone was seen more than once but under ten times. The rearrangement links TRBV4-3 to TRBJ2-3, with 10 bases identical to TRBD2. After removal of 4 bases from V and 6 bases from J, the junction contained 13 bases not matched to a gene. This CDR3 is built from 17 residues. The germline V gene encodes CDR1 LGHNA and CDR2 YSLEER. CDR3 coding DNA: TGCGCCAGCAGCCCAGCCGGAGTAGCGGGAGGATCGGATACGCAGTATTTT. This encodes CASSPAGVAGGSDTQYF.

The V call is TRBV6-4, the J call TRBJ2-2; D is unclear. The ends were cut back, 2 bases at V and 0 bases at J, with 13 bases in the middle. The CDR3 has 17 residues. The germline gives CDR1 MRHNA, CDR2 SNTAGT. Here the CDR3 reads CASSDTWAATNTGELFF. CDR3 in DNA: TGTGCCAGCAGTGACACATGGGCAGCAACGAACACCGGGGAGCTGTTTTTT.

The rearrangement uses TRBV7-2 and TRBJ2-5; TRBD2 agrees at 8 bases. Germline lookup yields CDR1 SGHTA and CDR2 FQGNSA. V gave up 2 bases and J gave up 5 bases; unmatched junction bases: 7. This CDR3 contains 15 residues. The CDR3 protein is CASSLSSGDRETQYF. The CDR3 DNA is TGTGCCAGCAGCTTAAGTAGCGGGGACCGGGAGACCCAGTACTTC.

The chain employs TRBV19 and TRBJ2-1, with 8 bases fitting TRBD2. Germline V CDR1 and CDR2: LNHDA, SQIVND (reference sequence). The CDR3 loop spans 17 amino acids. The trim removed 6 bases at V and 7 bases at J, leaving 17 bases unmatched. CDR3 sequence: CASSEVPGLGFKNEQFF. CDR3 in DNA: TGTGCCAGTAGCGAGGTACCGGGACTAGGTTTTAAGAATGAGCAGTTCTTC.

The V and J genes are TRBV11-3 and TRBJ2-5; D unresolved. The CDR3 covers 14 residues. V lost 0 bases, J lost 5 bases, and 10 bases lay in between. CDR1 and CDR2 from the germline V gene are SGHNT and YENEEA. CDR3 sequence reads: CASSLEISTETQYF. DNA of the CDR3: TGTGCCAGCAGCTTAGAAATTAGCACGGAGACCCAGTACTTC.

Only one count was recorded for this clone. The chain has TRBV19 and TRBJ2-1, with 7 bases aligning to TRBD2. CDR3 size: 14 residues. Germline V gene lookup returns CDR1 LNHDA and CDR2 SQIVND (reference sequence). The V gene end was trimmed by 7 bases and the J gene end by 8 bases; junction bases not matched to a gene: 11. The CDR3 reads CASTLGAGRDEQFF. CDR3 nucleotides: TGTGCCAGTACCCTCGGGGCAGGGAGGGATGAGCAGTTCTTC.

This chain links TRBV13 with TRBJ2-3; D perhaps matches TRBD1 (5 bases). Per germline, CDR1 PRHDT and CDR2 FYEKMQ (reference sequence). V was cut by 5 bases and J by 0 bases, with 15 bases left in between. The CDR3 is 16 residues long. The DNA for the CDR3 is TGTGCCAGCAGCCTCCTACAGGAAGCTAGCACAGATACGCAGTATTTT. Encoded protein: CASSLLQEASTDTQYF. Variable domain in full (rest from reference TRBV13 and TRBJ2-3): AAGVIQSPRHLIKEKRETATLKCYPIPRHDTVYWYQQGPGQDPQFLISFYEKMQSDKGSIPDRFSAQQFSDYHSELNMSSLELGDSALYFCASSLLQEASTDTQYFGPGTRLTVL.

The DNA of the CDR3 is TGTGCCAGCAGCCCCTTGGGGGGTAATCAGCCCCAGCATTTT. Protein: CASSPLGGNQPQHF. V is TRBV7-8 and J is TRBJ1-5, with a weak D call TRBD1 (5 bases). Per the germline V gene, CDR1 is SGHVS and CDR2 is FQNEAQ. The length of the CDR3 is 14 residues. Trimming shortened V by 5 bases and J by 4 bases, and 12 bases separated the two germline ends.

The chain recombines TRBV7-9 with TRBJ2-2; tentative D call: TRBD1 (6 bases). The CDR3 consists of 16 residues. CDR1 is SEHNR and CDR2 is FQNEAQ in the germline V gene (reference sequence). V was shortened by 3 bases and J by 0 bases, with 11 bases between the two germline ends. CDR3: CASSFRDTSNTGELFF. DNA of the CDR3: TGTGCCAGCAGCTTTCGGGACACTTCGAACACCGGGGAGCTGTTTTTT.

The genes are TRBV13 and TRBJ2-7, with 14 bases aligning to TRBD2. The CDR3 consists of 17 residues. V shed 5 bases and J 2 bases; nucleotides not matched to a gene: 8. CDR1 and CDR2 from the germline V gene are PRHDT and FYEKMQ (reference sequence). CDR3 sequence reads: CASSPGTSGGVTYEQYF. In DNA, the CDR3 is TGTGCCAGCAGCCCCGGGACTAGCGGGGGAGTTACCTACGAGCAGTACTTC.

DNA for the CDR3: TGTGCCAGTAGTATAGATTTTGGGGACTGGGGACTAGTGAGCACCGGGGAGCTGTTTTTT. It encodes CASSIDFGDWGLVSTGELFF. The V call is TRBV19, the J call TRBJ2-2, with 8 bases fitting TRBD2. V trimming: 0 bases; J trimming: 4 bases; junction bases outside the gene matches: 16. From germline, CDR1 is LNHDA and CDR2 SQIVND (reference sequence). This CDR3 is 20 amino acids long.

The chain couples TRBV6-2 or TRBV6-3 to TRBJ2-7; D call uncertain. Germline V lookup: CDR1 MNHEY, CDR2 SVGEGT. V lost 2 bases to trimming and J lost 5 bases, with 13 bases between them. The CDR3 has 14 amino acids. CDR3 region: CASSYILTVHEQYF. Here the CDR3 DNA reads TGTGCCAGCAGTTACATCCTAACCGTCCACGAGCAGTACTTC.

The genes are TRBV2 and TRBJ1-2; tentatively, D is TRBD1 (5 bases). V lost 6 bases, J lost 8 bases, and 19 bases lay in between. The CDR3 loop spans 14 amino acids. Germline V lookup: CDR1 SNHLY, CDR2 FYNNEI. The CDR3 region has the DNA TGTGCCAGCAGGGACGACAGAACTATATCGGGCTACACCTTC. Amino acids: CASRDDRTISGYTF.

This CDR3 reads CASSERGQSNQPQHF. The DNA of the CDR3 is TGTGCCAGCAGTGAAAGGGGACAGTCTAATCAGCCCCAGCATTTT. This sequence joins TRBV2 and TRBJ1-5; 7 nucleotides match TRBD1. Germline-derived CDR1 and CDR2 are SNHLY and FYNNEI. After removal of 2 bases from V and 4 bases from J, the junction contained 5 bases not matched to a gene. The CDR3 contains 15 residues. The whole variable domain, filled in from reference TRBV2 and TRBJ1-5, reads EPEVTQTPSHQVTQMGQEVILRCVPISNHLYFYWYRQILGQKVEFLVSFYNNEISEKSEIFDDQFSVERPDGSNFTLKIRSTKLEDSAMYFCASSERGQSNQPQHFGDGTRLSIL.

The chain carries TRBV25-1 and TRBJ2-7, with D unresolved. The CDR3 has 14 residues. Germline values: CDR1 MGHDK, CDR2 SYGVNS. Trimming cost V 3 bases and J 3 bases, with 12 bases left between them. The CDR3, as DNA: TGTGCCAGCAGTGAGTCTCCCGTCGGCTACGAGCAGTACTTC. This sequence encodes CASSESPVGYEQYF.

The V gene is TRBV27, the J gene TRBJ2-2; the D is unclear. The germline V gene has CDR1 MNHEY and CDR2 SMNVEV (reference sequence). This CDR3 has 14 amino acids. Trimming cost V 6 bases and J 3 bases, with 11 bases left between them. The CDR3 DNA reads TGTGCCAGCAGCCCACTCCCTCACACCGGGGAGCTGTTTTTT. Its protein is CASSPLPHTGELFF.

This sequence joins TRBV7-2 and TRBJ1-3; possibly TRBD1 for D (5 bases). CDR3 length: 18 amino acids. Trimming took off 0 bases at V and 0 bases at J, with 15 bases between the two ends. Germline values: CDR1 SGHTA, CDR2 FQGNSA. CDR3 loop: CASSLAGGGFISGNTIYF. The CDR3 DNA reads TGTGCCAGCAGCTTAGCGGGGGGAGGATTCATCTCTGGAAACACCATATATTTT. The complete variable domain, with remaining parts taken from reference TRBV7-2 and TRBJ1-3, reads GAGVSQSPSNKVTEKGKDVELRCDPISGHTALYWYRQSLGQGLEFLIYFQGNSAPDKSGLPSDRFSAERTGGSVSTLTIQRTQQEDSAVYLCASSLAGGGFISGNTIYFGEGSWLTVV.

The chain recombines TRBV30 with TRBJ1-5; TRBD1 matches at 9 bases. V gave up 0 bases and J gave up 3 bases; unmatched junction bases: 9. In germline, CDR1 is GTSNPN, CDR2 SVGIG (reference sequence). The CDR3 is 17 amino acids. The CDR3: CAWSVKGGQGFNQPQHF. CDR3 bases: TGTGCCTGGAGTGTCAAAGGGGGACAGGGATTCAATCAGCCCCAGCATTTT.

J is TRBJ2-3 and V is TRBV6-5, with 7 bases aligning to TRBD1. The CDR3 is 15 residues long. The V gene's germline CDR1 is MNHEY and CDR2 SVGAGI. V was pared by 6 bases and J by 2 bases, with 8 bases of the junction left unmatched. The CDR3 DNA sequence: TGTGCCAGCAGGCCCCCGGGACAGACCACAGATACGCAGTATTTT. This encodes CASRPPGQTTDTQYF.

The V call is TRBV18, the J call TRBJ2-6; D perhaps matches TRBD1 (5 bases). The CDR3 has 16 residues. V lost 4 bases, J lost 1 base, and 11 bases lay in between. Germline CDR1 KGHSH, CDR2 LQKENI. CDR3 in DNA: TGTGCCAGCTCACGACAAGGGGCTTCTGGGGCCAACGTCCTGACTTTC. This encodes CASSRQGASGANVLTF.